This T cell receptor (beta chain) was captured in a study of a mutant IDH1 vaccine in newly diagnosed glioma. Sequencing was performed with immunoSEQ multiplex PCR; in TCRdb, only in-frame clones are kept and a portion is missing. The table records tens of thousands of clones, roughly 80% of them present only once. In its sample, this clone was seen once. Its target is unknown. The CDR3 runs 16 residues. Germline V lookup: CDR1 SGHVS, CDR2 FNYEAQ. V was pared by 5 bases and J by 0 bases, with 4 bases of the junction left unmatched. Time point defined: week 47, end of study. Vaccination used 300 ug of mutant IDH1 20-mer peptide per dose, with topical imiquimod.

This material consisted of PBMCs, taken from a glioma patient whose treatment included an IDH1 peptide vaccine. This rearrangement joins TRBV7-6 to TRBJ2-2, with 9 positions matching TRBD1. The sequence was collected from a young man with glioma. The CDR3 nucleotides are TGTGCCAGCAGCCCGGGGACAGGGCCGAACACCGGGGAGCTGTTTTTT. It yields the protein CASSPGTGPNTGELFF.